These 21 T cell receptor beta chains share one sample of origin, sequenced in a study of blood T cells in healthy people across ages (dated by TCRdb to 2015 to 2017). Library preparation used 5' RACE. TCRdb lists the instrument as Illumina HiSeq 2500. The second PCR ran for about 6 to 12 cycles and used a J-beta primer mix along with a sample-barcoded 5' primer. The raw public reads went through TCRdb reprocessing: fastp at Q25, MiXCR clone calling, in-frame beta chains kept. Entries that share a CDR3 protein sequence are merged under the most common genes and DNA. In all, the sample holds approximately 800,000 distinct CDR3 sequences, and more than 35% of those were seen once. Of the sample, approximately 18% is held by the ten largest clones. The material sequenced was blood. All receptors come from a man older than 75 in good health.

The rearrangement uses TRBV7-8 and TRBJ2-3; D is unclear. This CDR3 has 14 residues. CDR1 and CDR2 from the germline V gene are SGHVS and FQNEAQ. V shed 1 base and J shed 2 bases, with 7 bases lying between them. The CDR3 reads CASSLVGNTDTQYF. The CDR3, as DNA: TGTGCCAGCAGCTTAGTAGGGAACACAGATACGCAGTATTTT.

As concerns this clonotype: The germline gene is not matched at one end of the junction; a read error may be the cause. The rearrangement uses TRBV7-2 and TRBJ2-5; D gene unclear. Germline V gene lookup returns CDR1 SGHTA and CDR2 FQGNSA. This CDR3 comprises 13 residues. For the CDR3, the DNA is TGTGCCAGTAGCTCCCCCTCGTTAGAGACCCAGTACTTC. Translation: CASSSPSLETQYF.

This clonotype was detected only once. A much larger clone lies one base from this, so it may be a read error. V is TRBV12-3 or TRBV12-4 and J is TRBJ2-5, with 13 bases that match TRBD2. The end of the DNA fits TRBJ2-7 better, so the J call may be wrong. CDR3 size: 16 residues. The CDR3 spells CASSPTSGRAWYEQYF. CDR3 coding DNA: TGTGCCAGCAGTCCCACTAGCGGGAGGGCCTGGTACGAGCAGTACTTC.

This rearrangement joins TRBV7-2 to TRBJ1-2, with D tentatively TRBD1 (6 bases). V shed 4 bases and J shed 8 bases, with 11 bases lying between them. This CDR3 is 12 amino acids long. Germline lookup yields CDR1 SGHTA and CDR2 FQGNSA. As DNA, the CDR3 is TGTGCCAGCAGCTCCCAGGGGAGAGGCTACACCTTC. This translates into CASSSQGRGYTF.

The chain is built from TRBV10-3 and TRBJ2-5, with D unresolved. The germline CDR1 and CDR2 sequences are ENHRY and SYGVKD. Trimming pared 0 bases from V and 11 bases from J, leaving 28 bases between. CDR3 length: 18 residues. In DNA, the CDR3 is TGTGCCATCAGTGAGTCAGTCAGGAATATTTTGTCCTACAATGAGCAGTACTTC. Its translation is CAISESVRNILSYNEQYF.

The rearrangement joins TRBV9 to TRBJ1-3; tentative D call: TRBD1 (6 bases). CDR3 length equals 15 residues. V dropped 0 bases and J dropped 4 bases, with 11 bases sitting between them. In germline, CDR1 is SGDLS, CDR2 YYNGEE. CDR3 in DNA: TGTGCCAGCAGCGTAGTGGGGGCTCCAGGAAACACCATATATTTT. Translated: CASSVVGAPGNTIYF.

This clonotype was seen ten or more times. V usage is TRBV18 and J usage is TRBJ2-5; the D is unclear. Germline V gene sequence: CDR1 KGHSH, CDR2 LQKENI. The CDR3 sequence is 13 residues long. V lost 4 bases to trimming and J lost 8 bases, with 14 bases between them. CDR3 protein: CASSRMVFETQYF. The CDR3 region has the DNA TGTGCCAGCTCACGGATGGTATTTGAAACCCAGTACTTC.

CDR3 sequence reads: CASTDGLLSSYEQYF. In DNA, the CDR3 is TGTGCCAGCACCGACGGCCTTTTGAGCTCCTACGAGCAGTACTTC. The chain couples TRBV6-6 to TRBJ2-7; no definite D call. The CDR3 covers 15 residues. Deletions cut 7 bases from V and 0 bases from J, with 16 bases between. Per germline, CDR1 MNHNY and CDR2 SVGAGI (reference sequence).

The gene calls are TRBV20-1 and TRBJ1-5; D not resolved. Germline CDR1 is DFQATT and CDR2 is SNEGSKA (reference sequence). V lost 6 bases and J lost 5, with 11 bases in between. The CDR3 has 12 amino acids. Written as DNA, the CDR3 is TGCAGTGCAAGACAAGACTATCAGCCCCAGCATTTT. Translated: CSARQDYQPQHF.

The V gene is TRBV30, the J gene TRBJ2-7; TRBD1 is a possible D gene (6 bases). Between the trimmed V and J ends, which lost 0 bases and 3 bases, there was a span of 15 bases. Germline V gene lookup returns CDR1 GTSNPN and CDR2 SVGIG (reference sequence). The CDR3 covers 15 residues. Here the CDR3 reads CAWSVPGQLFYEQYF. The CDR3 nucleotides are TGTGCCTGGAGTGTTCCTGGACAGCTCTTCTACGAGCAGTACTTC.

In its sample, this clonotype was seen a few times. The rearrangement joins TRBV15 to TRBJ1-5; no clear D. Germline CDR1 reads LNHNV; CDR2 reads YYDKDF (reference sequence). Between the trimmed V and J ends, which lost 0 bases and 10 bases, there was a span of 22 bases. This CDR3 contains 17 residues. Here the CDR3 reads CATSRDGATLSRRPQHF. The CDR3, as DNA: TGTGCCACCAGCAGAGATGGCGCCACGCTAAGCAGGAGACCCCAGCATTTT.

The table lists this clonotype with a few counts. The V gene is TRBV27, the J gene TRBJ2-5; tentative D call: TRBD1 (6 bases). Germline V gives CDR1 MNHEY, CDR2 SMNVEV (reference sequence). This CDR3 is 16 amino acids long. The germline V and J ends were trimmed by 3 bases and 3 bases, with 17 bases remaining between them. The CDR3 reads CASSLRLNRVEETQYF. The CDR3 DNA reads TGTGCCAGCAGTTTGCGGTTAAACAGGGTGGAAGAGACCCAGTACTTC.

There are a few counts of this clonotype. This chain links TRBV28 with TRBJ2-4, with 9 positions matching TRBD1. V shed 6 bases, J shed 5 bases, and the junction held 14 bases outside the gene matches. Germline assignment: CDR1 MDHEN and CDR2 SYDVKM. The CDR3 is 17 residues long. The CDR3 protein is CASSRAGQGLYQNIQYF. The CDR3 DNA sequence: TGTGCCAGCAGCAGAGCGGGACAGGGCTTGTACCAAAACATTCAGTACTTC.

The CDR3 nucleotides read TGCAGTGCTTCCGGTCGGCGAGCGGGAGCTTACGAGCAGTACTTC. Translation: CSASGRRAGAYEQYF. The chain recombines TRBV20-1 with TRBJ2-7, with 8 bases aligning to TRBD2. The CDR3 loop spans 15 amino acids. Germline CDR1 and CDR2: DFQATT and SNEGSKA (reference sequence). The V and J ends lost 5 bases and 4 bases, in that order; junction bases with no gene match: 13.

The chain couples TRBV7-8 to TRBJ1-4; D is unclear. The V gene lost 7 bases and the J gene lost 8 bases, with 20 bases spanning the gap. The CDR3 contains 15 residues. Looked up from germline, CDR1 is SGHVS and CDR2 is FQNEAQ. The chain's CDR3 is CASTTPGMRREKLFF. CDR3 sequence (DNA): TGTGCCAGCACCACACCCGGGATGAGGCGAGAAAAACTGTTTTTT. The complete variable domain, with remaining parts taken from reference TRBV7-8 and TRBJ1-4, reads GAGVSQSPRYKVAKRGQDVALRCDPISGHVSLFWYQQALGQGPEFLTYFQNEAQLDKSGLPSDRFFAERPEGSVSTLKIQRTQQEDSAVYLCASTTPGMRREKLFFGSGTQLSVL.

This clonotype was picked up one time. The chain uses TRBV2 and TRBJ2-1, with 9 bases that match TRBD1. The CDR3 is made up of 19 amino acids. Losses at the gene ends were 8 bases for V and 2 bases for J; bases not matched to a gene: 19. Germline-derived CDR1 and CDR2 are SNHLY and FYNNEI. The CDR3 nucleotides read TGTGCCAGCTTCGATCGTAGGACAGGGGAATTTAGGCCCTACAATGAGCAGTTCTTC. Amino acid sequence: CASFDRRTGEFRPYNEQFF. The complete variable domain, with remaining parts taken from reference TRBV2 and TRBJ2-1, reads EPEVTQTPSHQVTQMGQEVILRCVPISNHLYFYWYRQILGQKVEFLVSFYNNEISEKSEIFDDQFSVERPDGSNFTLKIRSTKLEDSAMYFCASFDRRTGEFRPYNEQFFGPGTRLTVL.

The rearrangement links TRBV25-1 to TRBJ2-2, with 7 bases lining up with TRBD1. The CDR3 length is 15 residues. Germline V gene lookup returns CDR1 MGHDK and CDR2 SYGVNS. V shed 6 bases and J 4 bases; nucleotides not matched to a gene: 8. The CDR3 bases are TGTGCCAGCAGAGCTCGGACAGGCCCCACCGGGGAGCTGTTTTTT. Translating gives CASRARTGPTGELFF.

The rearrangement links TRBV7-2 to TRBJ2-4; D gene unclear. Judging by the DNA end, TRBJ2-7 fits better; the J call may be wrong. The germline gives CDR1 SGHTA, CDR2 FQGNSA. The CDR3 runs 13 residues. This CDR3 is CASSALYPYEQYF. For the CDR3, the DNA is TGTGCCAGCAGCGCACTGTATCCCTACGAGCAGTACTTC.

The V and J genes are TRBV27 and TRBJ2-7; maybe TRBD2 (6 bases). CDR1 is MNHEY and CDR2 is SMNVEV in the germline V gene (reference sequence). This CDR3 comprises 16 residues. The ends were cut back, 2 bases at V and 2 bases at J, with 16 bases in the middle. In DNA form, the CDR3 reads TGTGCCAGCAGTTTAAGCACCGGGACTTTAACCTACGAGCAGTACTTC. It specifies CASSLSTGTLTYEQYF.

In DNA form, the CDR3 reads TGCAGTGCGGGGAATAGCGCACCTAGCACAGATACGCAGTATTTT. Translated, it gives CSAGNSAPSTDTQYF. The genes are TRBV20-1 and TRBJ2-3, with a weak D call TRBD2 (5 bases). Deletions cut 6 bases from V and 0 bases from J, with 16 bases between. Germline loops: CDR1 DFQATT, CDR2 SNEGSKA (reference sequence). The CDR3 runs 15 residues.

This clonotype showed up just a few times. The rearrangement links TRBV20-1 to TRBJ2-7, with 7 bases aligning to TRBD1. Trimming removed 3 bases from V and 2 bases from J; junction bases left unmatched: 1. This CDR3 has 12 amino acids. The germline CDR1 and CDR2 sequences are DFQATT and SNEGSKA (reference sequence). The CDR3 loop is CSARGQTYEQYF. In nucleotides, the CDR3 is TGCAGTGCTAGGGGACAGACCTACGAGCAGTACTTC.